Shown below are 12 T cell receptor beta chains from a single sample sequenced in a study of cytomegalovirus exposure and HLA in healthy donors. PCR was performed using 60 Vbeta and 13 Jbeta primers. Profiling relied on immunoSEQ multiplex PCR, and the TCRdb table lists in-frame clones only, not all of them. The sample records around 150,000 clones, 75% to 90% being singletons. The sequenced sample was PBMCs. The receptors stem from a woman between 18 and 29 years old in good health and CMV-seronegative.

Here the CDR3 reads CASSNNRAEQYF. The CDR3 DNA follows: TGTGCCAGCAGCAATAACAGGGCCGAGCAGTACTTC. The V gene is TRBV7-2, the J gene TRBJ2-7; a weak D match, TRBD1 (6 bases). The CDR3 has 12 residues. The germline V gene has CDR1 SGHTA and CDR2 FQGNSA. V was shortened by 5 bases and J by 6 bases, with 11 bases between the two germline ends.

This clone has a handful of counts. The chain uses TRBV5-4 and TRBJ2-7; 7 bases line up with TRBD1. The CDR3 covers 13 residues. Germline V gene data show CDR1 as SGHNT and CDR2 as YYREEE (reference sequence). Losses at the gene ends were 4 bases for V and 3 bases for J; bases not matched to a gene: 4. The CDR3 loop reads CASSRQGYYEQYF. The CDR3 DNA reads TGTGCCAGCAGCAGACAGGGATACTACGAGCAGTACTTC.

The CDR3 DNA is TGTGCCAGCAGAGCGGACAGCCACGTCCTGACTTTC. The encoded protein is CASRADSHVLTF. The rearrangement joins TRBV2 to TRBJ2-6; the D gene is possibly TRBD1 (6 bases). This CDR3 region has 12 residues. The ends were cut back, 6 bases at V and 11 bases at J, with 11 bases in the middle. CDR1 is SNHLY and CDR2 is FYNNEI in the germline V gene.

The genes are TRBV28 and TRBJ2-2; 13 bases agree with TRBD2. The CDR3 length is 17 residues. Per germline, CDR1 MDHEN and CDR2 SYDVKM. V dropped 2 bases and J dropped 5; count of bases not matched to a gene: 5. The CDR3 sequence is CASSLRALAGGTGELFF. The DNA of the CDR3 is TGTGCCAGCAGTTTACGAGCACTAGCGGGAGGGACCGGGGAGCTGTTTTTT.

The V gene is TRBV28, the J gene TRBJ1-5; D is uncertain. In germline, CDR1 is MDHEN, CDR2 SYDVKM. V was shortened by 3 bases and J by 0 bases, with 9 bases between the two germline ends. CDR3 length equals 15 residues. CDR3 sequence: CASSLGSHSNQPQHF. The CDR3 bases are TGTGCCAGCAGTTTGGGCAGCCATAGCAATCAGCCCCAGCATTTT. The full variable domain, its missing parts supplied by reference TRBV28 and TRBJ1-5, is DVKVTQSSRYLVKRTGEKVFLECVQDMDHENMFWYRQDPGLGLRLIYFSYDVKMKEKGDIPEGYSVSREKKERFSLILESASTNQTSMYLCASSLGSHSNQPQHFGDGTRLSIL.

CDR3 nucleotide sequence: TGTGCCAGCAGTTACGAGGTATCGGGGGGCTACACCTTC. Amino acid sequence: CASSYEVSGGYTF. This chain connects TRBV6-5 to TRBJ1-2; D unclear. V was trimmed by 2 bases and J by 8 bases, leaving 12 bases between them. CDR1 MNHEY and CDR2 SVGAGI come from the germline V gene. This CDR3 is built from 13 residues.

The V and J genes are TRBV2 and TRBJ1-5; D is possibly TRBD1 (6 bases). There are 13 residues in the CDR3. The germline V gene has CDR1 SNHLY and CDR2 FYNNEI. Trimming removed 6 bases at V and 6 bases at J, with 12 bases between. For the CDR3, the DNA is TGTGCCAGCAGGGGGGAGGGGGGTCAGCCCCAGCATTTT. This codes for CASRGEGGQPQHF.

This sequence joins TRBV21-1 and TRBJ1-5; the DNA was not used to check the table's D call, TRBD1. TRBV21-1 is termed a pseudogene. The CDR3 extends over 15 amino acids. The DNA of the CDR3 is TGTGCCAGCAGCGCCAGCAGGGACAGGTGTCAGCCCCAGCATTTT. The encoded protein is CASSASRDRCQPQHF.

The rearrangement links TRBV7-8 to TRBJ1-6, with D perhaps TRBD1 (5 bases). Trimming took off 2 bases at V and 4 bases at J, with 9 bases between the two ends. The CDR3 length is 15 residues. CDR1 is SGHVS and CDR2 is FQNEAQ in the germline V gene. The CDR3 bases are TGTGCCAGCAGCTTAACTCAGGGATATAATTCACCCCTCCACTTT. Translating it yields CASSLTQGYNSPLHF.

On this clone itself: This same CDR3 is encoded by further DNA sequences in the sample. The chain couples TRBV2 to TRBJ1-5; possibly TRBD1 for D (5 bases). This CDR3 is built from 13 residues. Trimming left V 6 bases short and J 7 bases short, with 13 bases between. Germline CDR1 is SNHLY and CDR2 is FYNNEI. Here the CDR3 reads CASRGQGEQPQHF. CDR3 sequence (DNA): TGTGCCAGCAGGGGGCAGGGTGAGCAGCCCCAGCATTTT.

A single count supports this clone. This rearrangement joins TRBV4-2 to TRBJ2-1; 8 nucleotides match TRBD2. Germline trimming cut 1 base from V and 0 bases from J; bases unmatched to any gene: 2. CDR3 length: 16 amino acids. CDR1 is LGHNA and CDR2 is YNFKEQ in the germline V gene. The CDR3 loop reads CASSQGSGNSYNEQFF. The CDR3 DNA sequence: TGTGCCAGCAGCCAAGGTAGCGGGAACTCCTACAATGAGCAGTTCTTC.

A few counts support this clone. The chain recombines TRBV27 with TRBJ2-7; tentative D call: TRBD1 (5 bases). The V gene lost 5 bases and the J gene lost 5 bases, with 22 bases spanning the gap. Germline V lookup: CDR1 MNHEY, CDR2 SMNVEV (reference sequence). CDR3 length equals 16 residues. The CDR3 DNA sequence: TGTGCCAGCAGTCGACACAACTCAGGGTCGCCCCACGAGCAGTACTTC. Protein: CASSRHNSGSPHEQYF.